The 27 T cell receptor beta chains presented below share a single source sample, sequenced in a study of yellow fever vaccine responses in identical twins. TCRdb processed the RT-PCR reads anew with MiXCR; each CDR3 protein has one entry. The data show more than 1,000 distinct CDR3 sequences, roughly four fifths seen once. Sample: T cells from blood (PBMCs), unsorted or a sorted subset (not recorded which), taken before or after yellow fever vaccination (not recorded which). The receptors come from a female donor who received the yellow fever vaccine.

This chain joins TRBV20-1 and TRBJ2-7; 7 bases line up with TRBD1. Germline CDR1 DFQATT, CDR2 SNEGSKA (reference sequence). This CDR3 spans 14 amino acids. The ends lost 3 bases at V and 6 bases at J; junction bases unmatched: 11. CDR3: CSARLGGGIGEQYV. The CDR3 DNA reads as TGCAGTGCTAGGTTAGGGGGCGGTATAGGCGAGCAGTACGTC.

The chain carries TRBV3-1 and TRBJ2-7; D call uncertain. Trimming stripped 3 bases from V and 4 bases from J, with 16 bases between. Germline values: CDR1 LGHDT, CDR2 YNNKEL (reference sequence). The CDR3 loop spans 15 amino acids. The CDR3 sequence is CASSHRQALLYEQYF. CDR3 nucleotides: TGTGCCAGCAGCCACCGCCAGGCGCTCTTATACGAGCAGTACTTC.

This chain connects TRBV11-3 to TRBJ2-3; possibly TRBD1 or TRBD2 for D (5 bases each). Germline V lookup: CDR1 SGHNT, CDR2 YENEEA. This CDR3 spans 14 amino acids. Trimming left V 5 bases short and J 4 bases short, with 13 bases between. CDR3: CASSGGSGPDTQYF. In DNA form, the CDR3 reads TGTGCCAGCAGCGGGGGAAGTGGCCCAGATACGCAGTATTTT.

This chain links TRBV14 with TRBJ1-5; no reliable D call. Looked up from germline, CDR1 is SGHDN and CDR2 is FVKESK. The CDR3 is made up of 17 amino acids. Trimming cost V 0 bases and J 1 base, with 13 bases left between them. The CDR3 reads CASSQDLSLPSNQPQHF. The CDR3 coding sequence is TGTGCCAGCAGCCAAGATCTATCTCTGCCGAGCAATCAGCCCCAGCATTTT.

A single count supports this clonotype. The J gene is TRBJ2-5, the V gene TRBV21-1; the D call in the table, TRBD1, was not verified against the DNA. TRBV21-1 is assigned pseudogene status. This CDR3 region has 16 residues. CDR3 DNA: TGTGCCAGCAGCAAAAACCTGACAGGGCCCCCAGAGACCCAGTACTTC. Its protein is CASSKNLTGPPETQYF.

V and J are TRBV7-9 and TRBJ2-7; D not certain. The V gene lost 5 bases and the J gene lost 0 bases, with 8 bases spanning the gap. The germline V gene has CDR1 SEHNR and CDR2 FQNEAQ (reference sequence). The CDR3 runs 13 residues. The CDR3 DNA follows: TGTGCCAGCAGCGCGCCTAGCTCCTACGAGCAGTACGTC. This codes for CASSAPSSYEQYV.

This clonotype is a singleton in its sample. The rearrangement links TRBV11-1 to TRBJ2-4; D is unclear. V was trimmed by 5 bases and J by 1 base, leaving 9 bases between them. CDR1 is SGHAT, CDR2 FQDESV, per germline (reference sequence). This CDR3 has 14 amino acids. The CDR3 protein is CASSLGDAKNIQYF. The CDR3 DNA is TGTGCCAGCAGCCTCGGAGACGCCAAAAACATTCAGTACTTC.

This chain uses TRBV10-1 with TRBJ1-5; D is possibly TRBD1 (5 bases). Germline loops: CDR1 WNHNN, CDR2 SYGVQD (reference sequence). With 9 bases removed from V and 9 bases from J, the gap between germline ends came to 18 bases. The CDR3 consists of 13 residues. The CDR3 nucleotides read TGCGCCAGTTCTGACACAGGTTTTGGGCCCCAGCATTTT. It is translated as CASSDTGFGPQHF.

Comment on this clonotype: A junction boundary mismatches the germline segment, possibly from a read error. The chain recombines TRBV4-1 with TRBJ2-7; 8 positions agree with TRBD1. Looked up from germline, CDR1 is MGHRA and CDR2 is YSYEKL. This CDR3 is 12 amino acids long. The CDR3 protein is CASSLHGQGELF. In DNA form, the CDR3 reads TGCGCCAGCAGCCTCCACGGACAGGGAGAATTATTC.

J is TRBJ1-5 and V is TRBV10-3; unclear D gene. V lost 3 bases, J lost 7 bases, and 19 bases lay in between. The CDR3 is 16 residues long. Germline-derived CDR1 and CDR2 are ENHRY and SYGVKD. The CDR3 is CAISDKGPIGGQPQHF. The CDR3 bases are TGTGCCATCAGTGACAAGGGCCCGATCGGTGGACAGCCCCAGCATTTT.

The rearrangement links TRBV11-1 to TRBJ2-5; the match to TRBD2 covers 11 bases. Germline V gene lookup returns CDR1 SGHAT and CDR2 FQDESV (reference sequence). There are 16 residues in the CDR3. Losses at the gene ends were 7 bases for V and 4 bases for J; bases not matched to a gene: 11. This chain's CDR3 is CASNPGSGGAPETQYF. CDR3 DNA: TGTGCCAGCAACCCGGGTAGCGGGGGGGCACCAGAGACCCAGTACTTC. Combining the CDR3 with reference TRBV11-1 and TRBJ2-5 gives the whole variable domain EAEVAQSPRYKITEKSQAVAFWCDPISGHATLYWYRQILGQGPELLVQFQDESVVDDSQLPKDRFSAERLKGVDSTLKIQPAELGDSAMYLCASNPGSGGAPETQYFGPGTRLLVL.

This rearrangement joins TRBV4-3 to TRBJ1-3, with D maybe TRBD1 (6 bases). Germline CDR1 and CDR2: LGHNA and YSLEER. The germline V and J ends were trimmed by 2 bases and 1 base, with 9 bases remaining between them. The CDR3 extends over 15 amino acids. DNA of the CDR3: TGCGCCAGCAGCCAAACACAGGGTTCTGGAAACACCATATATTTT. Translation gives CASSQTQGSGNTIYF.

The V call is TRBV4-3, the J call TRBJ1-6, with a tentative D call TRBD1 (5 bases). CDR1 is LGHNA and CDR2 is YSLEER in the germline V gene. This CDR3 region has 16 residues. V was pared by 0 bases and J by 1 base, with 7 bases between. The CDR3 sequence: CASSQDRGSYNSPLHF. CDR3 coding DNA: TGCGCCAGCAGCCAAGATAGGGGTTCCTATAATTCACCCCTCCACTTT.

The chain employs TRBV7-2 and TRBJ2-5; D assignment may be TRBD1 or TRBD2 (5 bases each). Between the trimmed V and J ends, which lost 3 bases and 10 bases, there was a span of 15 bases. Germline CDR1 SGHTA, CDR2 FQGNSA. The CDR3 sequence is 13 residues long. CDR3 bases: TGTGCCAGCAGCTTCAGGGACCCCGGGATCCAGTACTTC. Encoded protein: CASSFRDPGIQYF.

The J gene is TRBJ2-2, the V gene TRBV27; D uncertain. The V end lost 3 bases, the J end lost 1 base, and 9 bases lay between the germline ends. This CDR3 region has 15 residues. CDR1 and CDR2 from the germline V gene are MNHEY and SMNVEV (reference sequence). CDR3 in DNA: TGTGCCAGCAGTTTCGTTCCCCAGAACACCGGGGAGCTGTTTTTT. Translated: CASSFVPQNTGELFF.

This clonotype has a single count. In DNA, the CDR3 is TGTGCCAGCAGACGAGACAGTACCTCTGGAAACACCATATATTTT. Its protein is CASRRDSTSGNTIYF. The J gene is TRBJ1-3, the V gene TRBV7-3; a possible D gene is TRBD1 (5 bases). CDR1 and CDR2 from the germline V gene are SGHTA and FQGTGA. This CDR3 has 15 amino acids. The V and J ends lost 6 bases and 0 bases respectively, with 12 bases between them.

The CDR3 here is CASSQVVQNTEAFF. The DNA for the CDR3 is TGTGCCAGCAGCCAAGTGGTCCAGAACACTGAAGCTTTCTTT. The chain is built from TRBV4-2 and TRBJ1-1; D is unresolved. Trimming removed 1 base at V and 1 base at J, with 7 bases between. Germline CDR1 reads LGHNA; CDR2 reads YNFKEQ. The CDR3 is 14 amino acids.

The chain employs TRBV7-3 and TRBJ1-6, with no clear D. Germline CDR1 and CDR2: SGHTA and FQGTGA. Between the trimmed V and J ends, which lost 5 bases and 7 bases, there was a span of 9 bases. The CDR3 has 13 residues. The CDR3 DNA follows: TGTGCCAGCAGCCTTAACCCCAATTCACCCCTCCACTTT. It codes for CASSLNPNSPLHF.

A few counts support this clonotype. This chain links TRBV3-1 with TRBJ1-1, with D perhaps matching TRBD1 (5 bases). The germline CDR1 and CDR2 sequences are LGHDT and YNNKEL (reference sequence). V was cut by 1 base and J by 0 bases, with 6 bases left in between. The CDR3 consists of 14 residues. The CDR3 protein is CASSQGQLNTEAFF. CDR3 nucleotide sequence: TGTGCCAGCAGCCAAGGACAGTTGAACACTGAAGCTTTCTTT.

The chain carries TRBV5-1 and TRBJ1-1; the D is unclear. Germline values: CDR1 SGHRS, CDR2 YFSETQ. The CDR3 loop spans 14 amino acids. The V and J ends lost 1 base and 2 bases respectively, with 9 bases between them. CDR3 sequence (DNA): TGCGCCAGCAGCTTGTTCGGGAGTAACACTGAAGCTTTCTTT. Protein product: CASSLFGSNTEAFF.

This chain joins TRBV4-1 and TRBJ1-1; TRBD1 aligns across 7 bases. CDR1 is MGHRA, CDR2 YSYEKL, per germline. The CDR3 extends over 15 amino acids. Losses at the gene ends were 5 bases for V and 1 base for J; bases not matched to a gene: 7. The CDR3 nucleotides read TGCGCCAGCAGCTCTCCGGGACAGAGGAACACTGAAGCTTTCTTT. Amino acids: CASSSPGQRNTEAFF.

This clonotype was seen a single time. V usage is TRBV28 and J usage is TRBJ2-5; no clear D. The CDR3 is 12 residues long. In germline, CDR1 is MDHEN, CDR2 SYDVKM. V was shortened by 7 bases and J by 4 bases, with 10 bases between the two germline ends. The CDR3, as DNA: TGTGCCAGCATGAGGCGTTTAGAGACCCAGTACTTC. Translating it yields CASMRRLETQYF. Full variable domain (remainder filled in from reference TRBV28 and TRBJ2-5): DVKVTQSSRYLVKRTGEKVFLECVQDMDHENMFWYRQDPGLGLRLIYFSYDVKMKEKGDIPEGYSVSREKKERFSLILESASTNQTSMYLCASMRRLETQYFGPGTRLLVL.

The rearrangement joins TRBV15 to TRBJ1-4, with D unresolved. V was cut by 0 bases and J by 4 bases, with 12 bases left in between. Germline lookup yields CDR1 LNHNV and CDR2 YYDKDF (reference sequence). The CDR3 spans 16 residues. CDR3 sequence (DNA): TGTGCCACCAGCAGAGATCGCCAGGCCCTTAATGAAAAACTGTTTTTT. Protein sequence: CATSRDRQALNEKLFF.

The table lists this clonotype with a count of one. V usage is TRBV6-6 and J usage is TRBJ2-2, with no clear D. V lost 7 bases, J lost 1 base, and 7 bases lay in between. Per the germline V gene, CDR1 is MNHNY and CDR2 is SVGAGI (reference sequence). The CDR3 sequence is 13 residues long. CDR3 residues: CASTPRNTGELFF. The CDR3 coding sequence is TGTGCCAGCACCCCAAGGAACACCGGGGAGCTGTTTTTT.

The V and J genes are TRBV4-2 and TRBJ2-7, with TRBD1 matching 7 bases. J was trimmed by 3 bases and V by 5 bases; bases with no gene match: 4. Germline V gene data show CDR1 as LGHNA and CDR2 as YNFKEQ. The CDR3 length is 13 residues. CDR3 residues: CASSSGQFYEQYF. Written as DNA, the CDR3 is TGTGCCAGCAGCTCGGGACAGTTCTACGAGCAGTACTTC.

The chain recombines TRBV11-1 with TRBJ2-1, with TRBD2 identical over 11 bases. V lost 1 base and J lost 6; bases outside the gene matches: 2. The germline V gene has CDR1 SGHAT and CDR2 FQDESV (reference sequence). The CDR3 totals 15 residues. The CDR3 protein is CASSLEGLAGNEQFF. For the CDR3, the DNA is TGTGCCAGCAGCTTAGAAGGACTAGCGGGCAATGAGCAGTTCTTC.

This chain links TRBV7-6 with TRBJ2-2; D tentatively fits TRBD1 or TRBD2 (6 bases each). V was shortened by 4 bases and J by 2 bases, with 14 bases between the two germline ends. Germline CDR1 reads SGHVS; CDR2 reads FNYEAQ. The CDR3 extends over 16 amino acids. Here the CDR3 DNA reads TGTGCCAGCAGCTCCGGAGGGACAATTAACACCGGGGAGCTGTTTTTT. This encodes CASSSGGTINTGELFF.